The present T cell receptor beta chain was sequenced within a study of EBV T-cell therapy then PD-1 blockade in nasopharyngeal carcinoma. V shed 4 bases, J shed 6 bases, and the junction held 10 bases outside the gene matches. The CDR3 runs to 16 residues. The V gene's germline CDR1 is LGHNA and CDR2 YSLEER. Sample treatment: AdE1-LMPpoly-expanded autologous EBV-specific T-cell therapy followed by anti-PD-1 nivolumab. Of note for this clone: Its antigen is not identified.

Data came from immunoSEQ multiplex PCR; TCRdb stores just in-frame clones and leaves some out. There are about 23,000 clones in the sample; 84% occur only once, and around 29% lies in the top ten. The V gene is TRBV4-3, the J gene TRBJ2-1; TRBD1 aligns across 9 bases. The receptor's source is a man aged 35-49 years with nasopharyngeal carcinoma. The specimen was CD8+ T cells from blood, collected at day 61 from a patient whose treatment included autologous EBV-specific T cells and nivolumab. The CDR3 reads CASSLNPGTGPNEQFF. The CDR3 region has the DNA TGCGCCAGCAGCCTGAATCCCGGGACAGGGCCCAATGAGCAGTTCTTC.